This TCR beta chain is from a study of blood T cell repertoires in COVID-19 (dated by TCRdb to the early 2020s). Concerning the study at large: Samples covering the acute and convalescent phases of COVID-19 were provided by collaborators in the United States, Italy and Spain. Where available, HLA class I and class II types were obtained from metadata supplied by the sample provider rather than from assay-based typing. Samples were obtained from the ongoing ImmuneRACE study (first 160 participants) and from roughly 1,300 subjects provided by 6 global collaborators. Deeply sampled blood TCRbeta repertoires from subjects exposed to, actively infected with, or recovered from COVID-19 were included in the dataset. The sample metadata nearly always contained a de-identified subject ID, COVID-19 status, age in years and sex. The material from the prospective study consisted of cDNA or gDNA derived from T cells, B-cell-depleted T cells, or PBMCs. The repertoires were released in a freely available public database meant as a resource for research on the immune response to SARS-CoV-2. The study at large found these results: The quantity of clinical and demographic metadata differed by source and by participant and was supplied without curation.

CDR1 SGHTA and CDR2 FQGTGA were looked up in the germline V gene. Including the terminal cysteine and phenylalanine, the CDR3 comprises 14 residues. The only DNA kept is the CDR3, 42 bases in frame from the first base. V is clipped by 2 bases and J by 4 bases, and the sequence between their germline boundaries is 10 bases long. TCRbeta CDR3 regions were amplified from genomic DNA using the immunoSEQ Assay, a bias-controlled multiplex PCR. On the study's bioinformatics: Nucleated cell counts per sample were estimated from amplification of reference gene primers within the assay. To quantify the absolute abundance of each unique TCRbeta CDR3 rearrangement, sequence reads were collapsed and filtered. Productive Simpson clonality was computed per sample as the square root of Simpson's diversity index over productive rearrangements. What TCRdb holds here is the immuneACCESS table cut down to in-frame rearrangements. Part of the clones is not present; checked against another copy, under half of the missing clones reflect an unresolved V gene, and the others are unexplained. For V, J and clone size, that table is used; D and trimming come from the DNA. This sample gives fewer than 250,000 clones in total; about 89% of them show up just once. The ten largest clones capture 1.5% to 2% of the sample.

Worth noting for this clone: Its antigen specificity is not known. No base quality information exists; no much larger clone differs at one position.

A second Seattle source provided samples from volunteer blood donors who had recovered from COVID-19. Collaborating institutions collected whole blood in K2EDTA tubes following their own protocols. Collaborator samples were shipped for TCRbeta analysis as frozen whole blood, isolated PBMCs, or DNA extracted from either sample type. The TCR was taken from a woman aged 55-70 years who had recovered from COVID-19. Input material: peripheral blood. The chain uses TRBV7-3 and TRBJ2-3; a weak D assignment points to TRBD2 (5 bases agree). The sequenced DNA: TGTGCCAGCAGCTTATCTTCTAGCTCAGATACGCAGTATTTT. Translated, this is CASSLSSSSDTQYF.